Reported below is one T cell receptor (beta chain). The antigen remains unidentified. The CDR3 spans 14 residues. V lost 4 bases to trimming and J lost 2 bases, with 10 bases between them. CDR1 MGHRA and CDR2 YSYEKL come from the germline V gene. This sample is drawn from a study of OX40 agonist ivuxolimab in advanced cancers. For the study at large: While on treatment, patients had intravenous ivuxolimab at 0.01 to 10 mg/kg every 2 weeks. Participants averaged approximately 60 years of age (range 23 to 79) and were less than 85% male.

Clones were sequenced by immunoSEQ multiplex PCR, and TCRdb holds only the in-frame ones, with some missing. The sample has around 34,000 clones, roughly 87% seen once. Study-level findings and limits: Determination of antigen specificity was not performed for the expanded peripheral T cells.

Material: CD4+ or CD8+ T cells sorted from blood, obtained in a trial of the OX40 agonist ivuxolimab. The sequence was obtained from an adult with an advanced solid tumor such as melanoma, head and neck, liver or kidney cancer. This rearrangement joins TRBV4-1 to TRBJ2-3; TRBD1 is a possible D gene (5 bases). The CDR3 sequence: CASSLGAYTDTQYF. As DNA, the CDR3 is TGCGCCAGCAGCCTAGGGGCCTACACAGATACGCAGTATTTT.